The present entry profiles one T cell receptor beta chain with its context. This specimen comes from a study of blood T cell repertoires in COVID-19. Donors in Cohort 3 counted as recovered after two negative PCRs, clearance, or symptom resolution. Source study methods: Nucleated cell counts were estimated from reference gene primer amplification. TCRdb's copy holds only in-frame clones and misses some; the assay was immunoSEQ multiplex PCR. The DNA was the basis for D and trimming; V, J and clone size are from that table. The sample lists some 300,000 clones, roughly 84% occurring once. CDR1 is ENHRY and CDR2 is SYGVKD in the germline V gene. The CDR3 consists of 14 residues. V was cut by 0 bases and J by 5 bases, with 8 bases left in between.

This receptor was taken from a woman between 25 and 40 years old who had recovered from COVID-19. The J gene is TRBJ2-1, the V gene TRBV10-3; no definite D call. Sequencing used PBMCs or T cells enriched from blood (not recorded which). This chain's CDR3 is CAISESGSHNEQFF. CDR3 sequence (DNA): TGTGCCATCAGTGAGTCTGGCAGTCACAATGAGCAGTTCTTC.